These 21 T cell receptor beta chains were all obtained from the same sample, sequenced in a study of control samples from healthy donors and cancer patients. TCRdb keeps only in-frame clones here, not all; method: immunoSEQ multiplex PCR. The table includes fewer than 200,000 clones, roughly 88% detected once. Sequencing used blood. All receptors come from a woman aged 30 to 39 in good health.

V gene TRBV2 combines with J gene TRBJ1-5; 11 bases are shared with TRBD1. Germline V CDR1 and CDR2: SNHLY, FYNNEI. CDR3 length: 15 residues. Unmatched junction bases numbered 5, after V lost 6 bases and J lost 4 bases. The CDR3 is CASRVGTGGNQPQHF. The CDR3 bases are TGTGCCAGCAGGGTCGGGACAGGGGGTAATCAGCCCCAGCATTTT. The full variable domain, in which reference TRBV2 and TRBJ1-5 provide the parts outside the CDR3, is EPEVTQTPSHQVTQMGQEVILRCVPISNHLYFYWYRQILGQKVEFLVSFYNNEISEKSEIFDDQFSVERPDGSNFTLKIRSTKLEDSAMYFCASRVGTGGNQPQHFGDGTRLSIL.

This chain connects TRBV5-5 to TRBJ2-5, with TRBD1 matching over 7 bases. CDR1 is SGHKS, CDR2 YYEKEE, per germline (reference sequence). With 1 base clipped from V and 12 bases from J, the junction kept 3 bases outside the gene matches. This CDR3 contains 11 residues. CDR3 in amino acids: CASSLSGTEYF. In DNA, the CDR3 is TGTGCCAGCAGCTTGTCCGGGACAGAGTACTTC.

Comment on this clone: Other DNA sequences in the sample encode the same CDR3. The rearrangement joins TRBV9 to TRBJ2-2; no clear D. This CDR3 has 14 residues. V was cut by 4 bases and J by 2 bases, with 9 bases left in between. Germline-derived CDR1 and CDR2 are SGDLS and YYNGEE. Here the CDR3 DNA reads TGTGCCAGCAGCCCCCGGTCCAACACCGGGGAGCTGTTTTTT. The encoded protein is CASSPRSNTGELFF.

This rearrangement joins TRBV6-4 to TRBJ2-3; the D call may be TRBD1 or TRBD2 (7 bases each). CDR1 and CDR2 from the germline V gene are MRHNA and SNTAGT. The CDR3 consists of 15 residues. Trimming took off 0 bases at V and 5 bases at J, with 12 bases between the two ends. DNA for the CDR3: TGTGCCAGCAGTGACTCGTCAGGGGGGGGAGATACGCAGTATTTT. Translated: CASSDSSGGGDTQYF.

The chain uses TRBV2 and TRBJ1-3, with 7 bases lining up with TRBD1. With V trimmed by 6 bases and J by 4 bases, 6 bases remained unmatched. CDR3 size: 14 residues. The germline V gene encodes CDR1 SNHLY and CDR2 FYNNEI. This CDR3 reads CASSLRGLGNTIYF. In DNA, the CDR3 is TGTGCCAGCAGCCTAAGGGGGCTCGGAAACACCATATATTTT.

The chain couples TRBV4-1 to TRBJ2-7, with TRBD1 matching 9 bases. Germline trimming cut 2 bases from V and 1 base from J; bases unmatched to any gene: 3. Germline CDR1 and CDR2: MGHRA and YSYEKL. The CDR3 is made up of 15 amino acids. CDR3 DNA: TGCGCCAGCAGCCAAAGCGGGACAGGGTCCTACGAGCAGTACTTC. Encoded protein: CASSQSGTGSYEQYF.

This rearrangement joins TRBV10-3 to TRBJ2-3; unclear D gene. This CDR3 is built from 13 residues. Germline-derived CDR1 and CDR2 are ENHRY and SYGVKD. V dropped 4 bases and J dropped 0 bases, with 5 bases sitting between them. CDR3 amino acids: CAISADSTDTQYF. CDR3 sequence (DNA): TGTGCCATCAGTGCCGACAGCACAGATACGCAGTATTTT.

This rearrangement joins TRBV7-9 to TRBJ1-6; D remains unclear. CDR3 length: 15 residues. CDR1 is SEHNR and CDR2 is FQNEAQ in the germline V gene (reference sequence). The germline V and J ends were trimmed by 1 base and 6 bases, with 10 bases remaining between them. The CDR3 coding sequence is TGTGCCAGCAGCTTAGATGGCAGATCTAATTCACCCCTCCACTTT. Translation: CASSLDGRSNSPLHF.

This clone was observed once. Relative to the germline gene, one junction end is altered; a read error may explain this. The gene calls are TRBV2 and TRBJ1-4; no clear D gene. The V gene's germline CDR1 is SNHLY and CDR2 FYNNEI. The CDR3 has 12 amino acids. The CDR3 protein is CASSVHNGKLFF. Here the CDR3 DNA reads TGTGCCAGCAGTGTGCATAATGGAAAACTGTTTTTT.

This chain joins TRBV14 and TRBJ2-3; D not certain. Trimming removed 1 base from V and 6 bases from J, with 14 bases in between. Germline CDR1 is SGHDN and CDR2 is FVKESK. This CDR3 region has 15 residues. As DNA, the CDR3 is TGTGCCAGCAGCCAAGCGAGGCAGCCGGCGGATACGCAGTATTTT. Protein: CASSQARQPADTQYF.

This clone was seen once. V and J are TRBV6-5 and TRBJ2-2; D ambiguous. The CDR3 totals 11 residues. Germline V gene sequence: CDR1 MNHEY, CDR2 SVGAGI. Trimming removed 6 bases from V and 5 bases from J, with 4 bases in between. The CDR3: CASRQTGELFF. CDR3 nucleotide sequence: TGTGCCAGCAGGCAAACCGGGGAGCTGTTTTTT.

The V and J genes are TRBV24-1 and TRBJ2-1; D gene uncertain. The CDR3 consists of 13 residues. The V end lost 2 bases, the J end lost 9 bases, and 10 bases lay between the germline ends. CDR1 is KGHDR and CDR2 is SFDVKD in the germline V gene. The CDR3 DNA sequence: TGTGCCACCAGTGATTCGGTCGTCGTTGAGCAGTTCTTC. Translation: CATSDSVVVEQFF.

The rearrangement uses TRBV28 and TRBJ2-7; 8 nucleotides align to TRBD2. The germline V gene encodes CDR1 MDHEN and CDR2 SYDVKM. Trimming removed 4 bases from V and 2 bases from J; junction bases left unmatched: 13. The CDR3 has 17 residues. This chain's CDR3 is CASSSPAGREATYEQYF. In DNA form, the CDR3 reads TGTGCCAGCAGTTCACCCGCCGGGCGGGAGGCGACCTACGAGCAGTACTTC.

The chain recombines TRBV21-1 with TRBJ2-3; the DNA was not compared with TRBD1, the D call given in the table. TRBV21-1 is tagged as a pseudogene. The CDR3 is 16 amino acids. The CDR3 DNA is TGTGCCAGCACCAACCGGGCTGGGGCCGCCACAGATACGCAGTATTTT. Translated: CASTNRAGAATDTQYF.

The CDR3 DNA is TGCGCCAGCAGCTTGGAGGGACAGGACACAGATACGCAGTATTTT. Its translation: CASSLEGQDTDTQYF. V gene TRBV5-1 combines with J gene TRBJ2-3; 8 nucleotides agree with TRBD1. Per germline, CDR1 SGHRS and CDR2 YFSETQ. The CDR3 is made up of 15 amino acids. V lost 0 bases, J lost 2 bases, and 2 bases stayed unmatched.

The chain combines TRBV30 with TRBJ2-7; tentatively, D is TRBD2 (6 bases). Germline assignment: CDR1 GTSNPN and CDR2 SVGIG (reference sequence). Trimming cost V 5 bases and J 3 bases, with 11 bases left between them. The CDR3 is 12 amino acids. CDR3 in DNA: TGTGCCTGGGGCCTGGGGGGCTACGAGCAGTACGTC. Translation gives CAWGLGGYEQYV.

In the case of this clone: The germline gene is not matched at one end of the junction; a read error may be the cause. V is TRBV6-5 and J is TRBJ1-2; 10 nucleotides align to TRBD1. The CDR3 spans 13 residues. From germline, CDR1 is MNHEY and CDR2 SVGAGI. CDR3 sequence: CASSLGTGVGHTF. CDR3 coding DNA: TGTGCCAGCAGTCTCGGGACAGGGGTTGGCCACACCTTC.

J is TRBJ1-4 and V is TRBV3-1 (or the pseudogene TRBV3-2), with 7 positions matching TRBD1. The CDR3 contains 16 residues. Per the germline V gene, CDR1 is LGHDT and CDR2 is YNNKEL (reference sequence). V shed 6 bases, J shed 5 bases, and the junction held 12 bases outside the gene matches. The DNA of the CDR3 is TGTGCCAGCAGTCCTCTCACGGGACAGAGAAATGAAAAACTGTTTTTT. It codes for CASSPLTGQRNEKLFF.

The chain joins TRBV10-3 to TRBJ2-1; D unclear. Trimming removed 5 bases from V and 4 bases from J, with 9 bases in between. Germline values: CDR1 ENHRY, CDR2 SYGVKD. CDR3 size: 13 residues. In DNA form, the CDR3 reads TGTGCCATCAGTCCCCGGGTGTACAATGAGCAGTTCTTC. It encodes CAISPRVYNEQFF.

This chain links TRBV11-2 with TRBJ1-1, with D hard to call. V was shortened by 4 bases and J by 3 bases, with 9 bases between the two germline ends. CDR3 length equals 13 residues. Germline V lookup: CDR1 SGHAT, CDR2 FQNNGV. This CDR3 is CASSSPPYTEAFF. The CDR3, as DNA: TGTGCCAGCAGCTCACCCCCGTACACTGAAGCTTTCTTT.

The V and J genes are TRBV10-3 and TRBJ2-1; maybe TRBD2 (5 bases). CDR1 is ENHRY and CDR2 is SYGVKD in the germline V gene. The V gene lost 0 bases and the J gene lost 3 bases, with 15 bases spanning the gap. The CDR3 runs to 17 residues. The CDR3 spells CAISESEGGTNYNEQFF. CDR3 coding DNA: TGTGCCATCAGTGAGTCTGAGGGCGGAACGAACTACAATGAGCAGTTCTTC.